The 3 T cell receptor beta chains below were found in one sample sequenced in a study of radiation and T cells in renal cell carcinoma (dated by TCRdb to 2018 to 2020). Read against the paper, the sample's time point label means: blood 4 weeks post-SBRT, at nephrectomy. In light of the paper, this sample's treatment or condition label describes: 15 Gy SBRT to primary tumor, nephrectomy 4 weeks later. Libraries were constructed by the immunoSEQ multiplex PCR assay. As stored in TCRdb, this immuneACCESS dataset retains in-frame rearrangements with V and J assigned. A fraction of the clones does not appear; measured against another copy, unresolved V genes explain less than half of the discrepancy, and the remainder lacks a known reason. The table for this sample lists about 83,000 clones; over 80% of them were counted only once. The ten top clones hold 2.4% of the sample. Sequencing was performed on blood, taken from a patient whose treatment included radiotherapy and nephrectomy. Receptors were obtained from a woman aged 55-70 years with renal cell carcinoma.

CDR3 nucleotides: TGTGCCAGTAGTATTGGGGGAGGGGACACCGGGGAGCTGTTTTTT. Translation gives CASSIGGGDTGELFF. The genes are TRBV19 and TRBJ2-2, with 7 bases that match TRBD2. The CDR3 sequence is 15 residues long. V trimming: 3 bases; J trimming: 3 bases; junction bases outside the gene matches: 4. Germline V gene lookup returns CDR1 LNHDA and CDR2 SQIVND (reference sequence). The complete variable domain, with remaining parts taken from reference TRBV19 and TRBJ2-2, reads DGGITQSPKYLFRKEGQNVTLSCEQNLNHDAMYWYRQDPGQGLRLIYYSQIVNDFQKGDIAEGYSVSREKKESFPLTVTSAQKNPTAFYLCASSIGGGDTGELFFGEGSRLTVL.

The V gene is TRBV7-6, the J gene TRBJ1-4, with D hard to call. The germline gives CDR1 SGHVS, CDR2 FNYEAQ. V dropped 2 bases and J dropped 6 bases, with 16 bases sitting between them. The CDR3 is 16 amino acids. Written as DNA, the CDR3 is TGTGCCAGCAGCTTAAGAGGTTGGAGGGAGGATGAAAAACTGTTTTTT. Protein sequence: CASSLRGWREDEKLFF.

The chain is built from TRBV28 and TRBJ1-1; weak D call: TRBD1 (5 bases). The CDR3 is made up of 16 amino acids. The germline V gene encodes CDR1 MDHEN and CDR2 SYDVKM. The ends were cut back, 6 bases at V and 1 base at J, with 18 bases in the middle. The CDR3 reads CASRSYRDGWNTEAFF. Here the CDR3 DNA reads TGTGCCAGCAGATCCTATCGGGACGGGTGGAACACTGAAGCTTTCTTT.